The 8 T cell receptor beta chains given below trace back to one sample, sequenced in a study of immune cell composition in non-small cell lung cancer. The data were produced by immunoSEQ multiplex PCR, yet TCRdb's version contains in-frame clones alone and is incomplete. The sample shows some 8,500 clones, approximately 76% of them seen only once. Sequencing was done on a sample of lung tumor tissue. The receptor set was obtained from a human donor with non-small cell lung cancer.

The chain combines TRBV15 with TRBJ1-2; D not certain. This CDR3 is built from 13 residues. V was pared by 7 bases and J by 7 bases, with 16 bases between. The germline gives CDR1 LNHNV, CDR2 YYDKDF (reference sequence). The CDR3 DNA follows: TGTGCCACCACCAAAGGAGGAAAAGGTGGCTACACCTTC. Protein product: CATTKGGKGGYTF. Drawing the rest from reference TRBV15 and TRBJ1-2, the complete variable domain is DAMVIQNPRYQVTQFGKPVTLSCSQTLNHNVMYWYQQKSSQAPKLLFHYYDKDFNNEADTPDNFQSRRPNTSFCFLDIRSPGLGDTAMYLCATTKGGKGGYTFGSGTRLTVV.

V usage is TRBV28 and J usage is TRBJ1-2; 10 nucleotides line up with TRBD1. Germline V CDR1 and CDR2: MDHEN, SYDVKM. The CDR3 runs 12 residues. V shed 10 bases, J shed 7 bases, and the junction held 6 bases outside the gene matches. The CDR3 spells CAIRQGAVGYTF. The CDR3 region has the DNA TGTGCCATTAGACAGGGGGCTGTTGGCTACACCTTC.

The sample holds one count of this clone. The chain has TRBV7-8 and TRBJ1-4, with D maybe TRBD1 (6 bases). Germline CDR1 is SGHVS and CDR2 is FQNEAQ. This CDR3 spans 15 amino acids. With 5 bases removed from V and 8 bases from J, the gap between germline ends came to 18 bases. Here the CDR3 DNA reads TGTGCCAGCAGCCGACTAGGGGGGTTAGGGGAAAAACTGTTTTTT. Amino acid sequence: CASSRLGGLGEKLFF.

The count of this clone is one. The chain couples TRBV6-5 to TRBJ1-2, with 10 bases that match TRBD1. CDR3 length: 14 amino acids. Germline CDR1 reads MNHEY; CDR2 reads SVGAGI. The J segment lost 5 bases and the V segment lost 5 bases, leaving 5 bases of the junction unmatched. CDR3 sequence (DNA): TGTGCCAGCAGTCGGGGACAGGGGAGGTATGGCTACACCTTC. It specifies CASSRGQGRYGYTF.

The chain recombines TRBV30 with TRBJ1-2; D possibly corresponds to TRBD1 (5 bases). The CDR3 runs to 15 residues. Germline CDR1 GTSNPN, CDR2 SVGIG (reference sequence). Trimming pared 5 bases from V and 5 bases from J, leaving 21 bases between. The CDR3 reads CAWGKAITGLYGYTF. CDR3 nucleotides: TGTGCCTGGGGTAAAGCGATAACAGGTCTTTATGGCTACACCTTC.

This CDR3 is CASSSGQGNTGELFF. CDR3 bases: TGTGCCAGCAGCTCCGGACAGGGAAACACCGGGGAGCTGTTTTTT. The gene calls are TRBV7-2 and TRBJ2-2; TRBD1 agrees at 8 bases. The CDR3 spans 15 residues. The V gene end was trimmed by 4 bases and the J gene end by 2 bases; junction bases not matched to a gene: 3. Germline V gene sequence: CDR1 SGHTA, CDR2 FQGNSA.

The chain combines TRBV19 with TRBJ1-5, with no clear D. Per the germline V gene, CDR1 is LNHDA and CDR2 is SQIVND (reference sequence). Trimming pared 9 bases from V and 2 bases from J, leaving 17 bases between. The CDR3 is 15 amino acids. CDR3 sequence (DNA): TGTGCCAGCGACGGTCTGGGGAGGGGCAATCAGCCCCAGCATTTT. Its protein is CASDGLGRGNQPQHF.

Here the CDR3 DNA reads TGTGCCAGCACCAATGGGGACCGTTCACCCCTCCACTTT. It is translated as CASTNGDRSPLHF. The gene calls are TRBV27 and TRBJ1-6; D is perhaps TRBD1 (5 bases). From germline, CDR1 is MNHEY and CDR2 SMNVEV (reference sequence). The ends were cut back, 7 bases at V and 9 bases at J, with 13 bases in the middle. This CDR3 has 13 amino acids.